The 10 T cell receptor beta chains below come from one sample, sequenced in a study of blood T cell repertoires in COVID-19. Measured with immunoSEQ multiplex PCR; TCRdb has only the in-frame clones, and not every one. This table holds 300,000 to 400,000 clones, 80% to 90% found once. The sequencing input was peripheral blood. The receptors shown here come from a woman aged 55-70 years with COVID-19, enrolled during active disease.

The genes are TRBV11-3 and TRBJ2-1; unclear D gene. The length of the CDR3 is 14 residues. V dropped 1 base and J dropped 3 bases, with 7 bases sitting between them. In germline, CDR1 is SGHNT, CDR2 YENEEA. The CDR3 nucleotides read TGTGCCAGCAGCTTAGCCGCAGTCTACAATGAGCAGTTCTTC. This codes for CASSLAAVYNEQFF.

On this clone: The same CDR3 can be traced to other DNA sequences in this sample. The J gene is TRBJ1-4, the V gene TRBV28, with a tentative D call TRBD1 (5 bases). The CDR3 is 15 residues long. The V gene lost 2 bases and the J gene lost 0 bases, with 7 bases spanning the gap. Germline CDR1 is MDHEN and CDR2 is SYDVKM. This CDR3 is CASSLGGATNEKLFF. CDR3 DNA sequence: TGTGCCAGCAGTTTAGGGGGGGCAACTAATGAAAAACTGTTTTTT.

The chain couples TRBV4-1 to TRBJ1-5; tentative D call: TRBD1 (5 bases). The CDR3 covers 15 residues. CDR1 and CDR2 from the germline V gene are MGHRA and YSYEKL. Trimming shortened V by 0 bases and J by 11 bases, and 17 bases separated the two germline ends. CDR3 in DNA: TGCGCCAGCAGCCAAGACCCCGCCACAGGCTCGACCCAGCATTTT. Protein product: CASSQDPATGSTQHF.

The chain carries TRBV4-2 and TRBJ2-1, with 14 bases matching TRBD2. V was pared by 4 bases and J by 1 base, with 6 bases of the junction left unmatched. The CDR3 is 18 residues long. CDR1 and CDR2 from the germline V gene are LGHNA and YNFKEQ. The CDR3 DNA is TGTGCCAGCAGCCTGGGACTAGCGGGGGATAGGTCCTACAATGAGCAGTTCTTC. Translated: CASSLGLAGDRSYNEQFF.

A note on this clone: Other DNA sequences within the sample encode an identical CDR3. The chain couples TRBV3-1 (or the pseudogene TRBV3-2) to TRBJ1-5, with TRBD1 matching 7 bases. V lost 3 bases, J lost 7 bases, and 6 bases stayed unmatched. Germline values: CDR1 LGHDT, CDR2 YNNKEL (reference sequence). The CDR3 length is 14 residues. CDR3 sequence reads: CASSQGQGGQPQHF. The CDR3 DNA reads TGTGCCAGCAGCCAGGGGCAGGGGGGACAGCCCCAGCATTTT.

CDR3 sequence reads: CASTVSLTIGTEAFF. The CDR3 nucleotides are TGTGCCAGTACCGTCTCCCTCACCATCGGGACTGAAGCTTTCTTT. The chain is built from TRBV19 and TRBJ1-1; D is undetermined. V was clipped by 7 bases and J by 5 bases, with 20 bases between them. CDR3 length: 15 amino acids. Germline CDR1 reads LNHDA; CDR2 reads SQIVND (reference sequence).

This clone occurred once. The chain combines TRBV19 with TRBJ1-1, with D tentatively TRBD1 (5 bases). V lost 4 bases to trimming and J lost 0 bases, with 12 bases between them. Per the germline V gene, CDR1 is LNHDA and CDR2 is SQIVND (reference sequence). This CDR3 is built from 15 residues. This chain's CDR3 is CASSTLTELNTEAFF. The CDR3 DNA sequence: TGTGCCAGTAGTACCCTGACAGAGTTGAACACTGAAGCTTTCTTT.

This clone has just one count. J is TRBJ1-5 and V is TRBV19; 9 nucleotides agree with TRBD1. The V and J ends lost 3 bases and 7 bases, in that order; junction bases with no gene match: 7. In germline, CDR1 is LNHDA, CDR2 SQIVND (reference sequence). The CDR3 contains 15 residues. Here the CDR3 DNA reads TGTGCCAGTAGTATCCGGACAGGGGCTGGCCAGCCCCAGCATTTT. Its protein product is CASSIRTGAGQPQHF.

This clone was counted between two and nine times. The rearrangement uses TRBV9 and TRBJ2-2; D gene ambiguous. The CDR3 spans 14 residues. V was shortened by 2 bases and J by 2 bases, with 7 bases between the two germline ends. Germline CDR1 and CDR2: SGDLS and YYNGEE. CDR3 residues: CASSVHLNTGELFF. Here the CDR3 DNA reads TGTGCCAGCAGCGTCCACCTAAACACCGGGGAGCTGTTTTTT.

V is TRBV5-1 and J is TRBJ2-2, with D hard to call. CDR1 and CDR2 (germline): SGHRS, YFSETQ. The CDR3 has 15 residues. Trimming took off 4 bases at V and 1 base at J, with 11 bases between the two ends. Here the CDR3 DNA reads TGCGCCAGCAGCCCCGACTCGAGGAACACCGGGGAGCTGTTTTTT. Amino acid sequence: CASSPDSRNTGELFF.